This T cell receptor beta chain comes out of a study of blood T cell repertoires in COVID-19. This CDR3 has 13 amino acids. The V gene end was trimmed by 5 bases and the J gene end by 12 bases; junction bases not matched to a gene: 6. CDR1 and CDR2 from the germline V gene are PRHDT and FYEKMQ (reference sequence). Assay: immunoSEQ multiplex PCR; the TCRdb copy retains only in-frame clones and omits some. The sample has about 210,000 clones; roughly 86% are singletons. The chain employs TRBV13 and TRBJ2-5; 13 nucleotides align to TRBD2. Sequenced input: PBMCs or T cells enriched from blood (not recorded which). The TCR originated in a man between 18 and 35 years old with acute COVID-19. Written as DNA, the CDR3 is TGTGCCAGCAGCCCATCTACTAGCGGGGGGGAGTACTTC. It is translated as CASSPSTSGGEYF.